The rows below give T cell receptor beta chains drawn from one sample of a study of shared clonotypes between healthy human individuals. Generated by immunoSEQ multiplex PCR, the TCRdb table keeps only in-frame clones and is missing some. The table shows approximately 1,000,000 clones, with approximately 75% occurring only once. Sample: memory CD4+ T cells from PBMCs. The origin of the receptors is a man aged 18 to 30 in good health. Some clones in this sample may be carry-over from other donors' samples. Both conserved end residues are part of each CDR3. The D gene is left open where the match is weak. Clone size, where shown, is once, few, many, or a class for clones that have expanded.

cdr3_aa: CASNRDRGYEQYF
cdr3_nt: TGTGCCAGCAACCGGGACAGGGGCTACGAGCAGTACTTC
j_call: TRBJ2-7
d_call: TRBD1
v_call: TRBV7-2
clone_size: NA

cdr3_aa: CASSSGLLLNTGELFF
cdr3_nt: TGTGCCAGCAGCTCGGGACTCCTGCTGAACACCGGGGAGCTGTTTTTT
j_call: TRBJ2-2
d_call: NA
v_call: TRBV7-2
clone_size: NA

cdr3_aa: CASSWPRGGYTF
cdr3_nt: TGTGCCAGCAGCTGGCCCAGGGGCGGCTACACCTTC
j_call: TRBJ1-2
d_call: NA
v_call: TRBV28
clone_size: NA

cdr3_aa: CAHGTNTEAFF
cdr3_nt: TGTGCCCATGGGACGAACACTGAAGCTTTCTTT
j_call: TRBJ1-1
d_call: NA
v_call: TRBV30
clone_size: NA

cdr3_aa: CASTRGLAAYEQYF
cdr3_nt: TGTGCCAGCACTAGAGGACTAGCGGCCTACGAGCAGTACTTC
j_call: TRBJ2-7
d_call: TRBD2
v_call: TRBV6-5
clone_size: NA

cdr3_aa: CATSRDFTVQETQYF
cdr3_nt: TGTGCCACCAGCAGAGATTTCACAGTCCAAGAGACCCAGTACTTC
j_call: TRBJ2-5
d_call: NA
v_call: TRBV15
clone_size: NA

cdr3_aa: CASSTQLNQPQHF
cdr3_nt: TGTGCCAGCAGCACACAGCTTAATCAGCCCCAGCATTTT
j_call: TRBJ1-5
d_call: NA
v_call: TRBV11-1
clone_size: NA

cdr3_aa: CATMLRQGAVYEKLFF
cdr3_nt: TGTGCCACAATGCTAAGACAGGGGGCAGTGTATGAAAAACTGTTTTTT
j_call: TRBJ1-4
d_call: TRBD1
v_call: TRBV15
clone_size: once

cdr3_aa: CASSPRQDLNNEQFF
cdr3_nt: TGTGCCAGCTCACCCCGCCAGGACTTAAACAATGAGCAGTTCTTC
j_call: TRBJ2-1
d_call: NA
v_call: TRBV18
clone_size: NA

cdr3_aa: CASRRQENYGYTF
cdr3_nt: TGTGCCAGCAGAAGACAGGAGAACTATGGCTACACCTTC
j_call: TRBJ1-2
d_call: NA
v_call: TRBV2
clone_size: NA

cdr3_aa: CATSIGTGYYEQYF
cdr3_nt: TGTGCCACCTCGATAGGGACAGGATACTACGAGCAGTACTTC
j_call: TRBJ2-7
d_call: TRBD1
v_call: TRBV15
clone_size: NA

cdr3_aa: CASRPGRIYEQYF
cdr3_nt: TGTGCCAGCAGACCCGGACGGATCTACGAGCAGTACTTC
j_call: TRBJ2-7
d_call: NA
v_call: TRBV6-9
clone_size: NA

cdr3_aa: CASSQDTVAKNIQYF
cdr3_nt: TGCGCCAGCAGCCAAGACACCGTAGCCAAAAACATTCAGTACTTC
j_call: TRBJ2-4
d_call: NA
v_call: TRBV4-3
clone_size: once

cdr3_aa: CASSQVQSDTQYF
cdr3_nt: TGCGCCAGCAGCCAAGTTCAGTCAGATACGCAGTATTTT
j_call: TRBJ2-3
d_call: NA
v_call: TRBV4-1
clone_size: NA

cdr3_aa: CASSPRTGSSYEQYF
cdr3_nt: TGTGCCAGCAGCCCACGGACGGGAAGCTCCTACGAGCAGTACTTC
j_call: TRBJ2-7
d_call: NA
v_call: TRBV7-8
clone_size: NA

cdr3_aa: CASSKRGLAGGTEQYF
cdr3_nt: TGTGCCAGCAGCAAAAGGGGACTAGCGGGAGGAACGGAGCAGTACTTC
j_call: TRBJ2-7
d_call: TRBD2
v_call: TRBV7-9
clone_size: NA

cdr3_aa: CASSLGGVTQPQHF
cdr3_nt: TGTGCCAGCAGCTTAGGAGGGGTTACTCAGCCCCAGCATTTT
j_call: TRBJ1-5
d_call: NA
v_call: TRBV5-4
clone_size: NA

cdr3_aa: CASSGGARSETQYF
cdr3_nt: TGTGCCAGCAGTGGGGGGGCCCGGTCGGAGACCCAGTACTTC
j_call: TRBJ2-5
d_call: NA
v_call: TRBV2
clone_size: NA

cdr3_aa: CASSPAGYEQYF
cdr3_nt: TGTGCCAGCTCACCAGCCGGCTACGAGCAGTACTTC
j_call: TRBJ2-7
d_call: NA
v_call: TRBV18
clone_size: NA

cdr3_aa: CASSFRDGTGELFF
cdr3_nt: TGTGCCAGCAGCTTCAGGGACGGGACCGGGGAGCTGTTTTTT
j_call: TRBJ2-2
d_call: NA
v_call: TRBV7-7
clone_size: few

cdr3_aa: CASSPDRFLNTGELFF
cdr3_nt: TGTGCCAGCAGCCCCGACAGATTCCTTAACACCGGGGAGCTGTTTTTT
j_call: TRBJ2-2
d_call: NA
v_call: TRBV5-4
clone_size: once

cdr3_aa: CASSLMTGLDGYTF
cdr3_nt: TGTGCCAGCAGTTTAATGACAGGGTTGGATGGCTACACCTTC
j_call: TRBJ1-2
d_call: TRBD1
v_call: TRBV28
clone_size: once

cdr3_aa: CASSLFDRGQNIQYF
cdr3_nt: TGTGCCAGCAGCCTATTTGACAGGGGCCAAAACATTCAGTACTTC
j_call: TRBJ2-4
d_call: TRBD1
v_call: TRBV5-6
clone_size: NA

cdr3_aa: CASSRSGTETQYF
cdr3_nt: TGTGCCAGCAGCCGTAGCGGGACCGAGACCCAGTACTTC
j_call: TRBJ2-5
d_call: TRBD2
v_call: TRBV7-7
clone_size: few

cdr3_aa: CASSSGLAGWSYNEQFF
cdr3_nt: TGTGCCAGCAGCTCCGGACTAGCGGGATGGTCCTACAATGAGCAGTTCTTC
j_call: TRBJ2-1
d_call: TRBD2
v_call: TRBV7-2
clone_size: once

cdr3_aa: CASSPPGLGWGEQFF
cdr3_nt: TGTGCCAGCTCACCGCCGGGACTAGGGTGGGGCGAGCAGTTCTTC
j_call: TRBJ2-1
d_call: TRBD2
v_call: TRBV18
clone_size: NA

cdr3_aa: CASSPGLDYEQYF
cdr3_nt: TGTGCCAGCAGTCCGGGACTCGACTACGAGCAGTACTTC
j_call: TRBJ2-7
d_call: NA
v_call: TRBV27
clone_size: NA

cdr3_aa: CASSALNTGELSF
cdr3_nt: TGTGCCAGCAGTGCCCTAAACACCGGGGAGCTGTCTTTT
j_call: TRBJ2-2
d_call: NA
v_call: TRBV6-4
clone_size: NA

cdr3_aa: CASSHPLHGPSSQETQYF
cdr3_nt: TGCGCCAGCAGCCACCCCTTACATGGCCCAAGCTCGCAAGAGACCCAGTACTTC
j_call: TRBJ2-5
d_call: NA
v_call: TRBV4-1
clone_size: once

cdr3_aa: CASSRDRAQPQHF
cdr3_nt: TGTGCCAGCAGCAGAGACAGGGCTCAGCCCCAGCATTTT
j_call: TRBJ1-5
d_call: TRBD1
v_call: TRBV6-4
clone_size: NA

cdr3_aa: CASSLRLAGNNEQFF
cdr3_nt: TGTGCCAGCAGCTTACGTCTAGCTGGGAACAATGAGCAGTTCTTC
j_call: TRBJ2-1
d_call: NA
v_call: TRBV11-3
clone_size: NA

cdr3_aa: CATSRDGGTGSYEQYF
cdr3_nt: TGTGCCACCAGCAGAGATGGTGGGACAGGGTCGTACGAGCAGTACTTC
j_call: TRBJ2-7
d_call: TRBD1
v_call: TRBV15
clone_size: NA

cdr3_aa: CASSAPSGRGGEQFF
cdr3_nt: TGTGCCAGCAGCGCTCCTAGCGGGAGAGGTGGTGAGCAGTTCTTC
j_call: TRBJ2-1
d_call: TRBD2
v_call: TRBV5-4
clone_size: NA

cdr3_aa: CASSLEGGSSYTF
cdr3_nt: TGTGCCAGCAGCTTAGAGGGAGGATCCAGCTACACCTTC
j_call: TRBJ1-2
d_call: NA
v_call: TRBV7-9
clone_size: NA

cdr3_aa: CASSNGGETQYF
cdr3_nt: TGTGCCAGCAGTAACGGGGGGGAGACCCAGTACTTC
j_call: TRBJ2-5
d_call: TRBD2
v_call: TRBV6-6
clone_size: NA

cdr3_aa: CASSLEGSGRAGKNIQYF
cdr3_nt: TGTGCCAGCAGCTTGGAGGGTAGCGGGAGGGCAGGCAAAAACATTCAGTACTTC
j_call: TRBJ2-4
d_call: TRBD2
v_call: TRBV5-4
clone_size: few

cdr3_aa: CASRPAQGRNQPQHF
cdr3_nt: TGTGCCAGCAGGCCCGCACAGGGTCGCAATCAGCCCCAGCATTTT
j_call: TRBJ1-5
d_call: NA
v_call: TRBV28
clone_size: NA

cdr3_aa: CASSVPGKYEQYF
cdr3_nt: TGTGCCAGCAGCGTCCCAGGGAAGTACGAGCAGTACTTC
j_call: TRBJ2-7
d_call: NA
v_call: TRBV9
clone_size: NA

cdr3_aa: CAWAPRKGTTQYF
cdr3_nt: TGTGCCTGGGCTCCTCGAAAGGGGACGACCCAGTACTTC
j_call: TRBJ2-5
d_call: NA
v_call: TRBV30
clone_size: few

cdr3_aa: CASSQDSVSGSKIYF
cdr3_nt: TGTGCCAGCAGCCAAGATTCCGTTAGCGGGAGTAAAATCTATTTT
j_call: TRBJ2-3
d_call: TRBD2
v_call: TRBV14
clone_size: NA

cdr3_aa: CASSQGAGWDNEQFF
cdr3_nt: TGCGCCAGCAGCCAAGGGGCAGGGTGGGACAATGAGCAGTTCTTC
j_call: TRBJ2-1
d_call: NA
v_call: TRBV4-1
clone_size: few

cdr3_aa: CASSPTPSGSTGELFF
cdr3_nt: TGTGCCAGCAGCCCTACACCTAGCGGGAGCACCGGGGAGCTGTTTTTT
j_call: TRBJ2-2
d_call: TRBD2
v_call: TRBV7-3
clone_size: NA

cdr3_aa: CASRPGQGSLAYEQYF
cdr3_nt: TGTGCCAGCAGACCGGGACAGGGATCGTTGGCCTACGAGCAGTACTTC
j_call: TRBJ2-7
d_call: TRBD1
v_call: TRBV7-9
clone_size: NA

cdr3_aa: CASSQGAQGTEQFF
cdr3_nt: TGCGCCAGCAGCCAGGGTGCACAGGGCACTGAGCAGTTCTTC
j_call: TRBJ2-1
d_call: NA
v_call: TRBV4-1
clone_size: NA

cdr3_aa: CASSQTDSYTF
cdr3_nt: TGTGCCAGCAGCCAGACCGACAGCTACACCTTC
j_call: TRBJ1-2
d_call: NA
v_call: TRBV14
clone_size: NA

cdr3_aa: CASSLRGPGANVLTF
cdr3_nt: TGTGCCAGCAGCTTGCGGGGACCTGGGGCCAACGTCCTGACTTTC
j_call: TRBJ2-6
d_call: NA
v_call: TRBV7-6
clone_size: NA

cdr3_aa: CASRRQEMNTEAFF
cdr3_nt: TGCGCCAGCAGACGACAGGAGATGAACACTGAAGCTTTCTTT
j_call: TRBJ1-1
d_call: NA
v_call: TRBV5-1
clone_size: few

cdr3_aa: CASGPWGRGGYTF
cdr3_nt: TGTGCCAGCGGGCCGTGGGGCAGGGGAGGCTACACCTTC
j_call: TRBJ1-2
d_call: NA
v_call: TRBV28
clone_size: NA

cdr3_aa: CASSNGDNTGELFF
cdr3_nt: TGCGCCAGCAGCAACGGGGACAACACCGGGGAGCTGTTTTTT
j_call: TRBJ2-2
d_call: NA
v_call: TRBV5-1
clone_size: NA

cdr3_aa: CASSVGFQGAYNEQFF
cdr3_nt: TGTGCCAGCAGCGTAGGTTTCCAGGGGGCCTACAATGAGCAGTTCTTC
j_call: TRBJ2-1
d_call: TRBD1
v_call: TRBV9
clone_size: NA

cdr3_aa: CASSHAGGGPGLGPHNEQFF
cdr3_nt: TGTGCCAGCAGCCACGCGGGGGGCGGGCCGGGACTAGGACCTCACAATGAGCAGTTCTTC
j_call: TRBJ2-1
d_call: NA
v_call: TRBV12-1
clone_size: NA

cdr3_aa: CASSGQGGQPQHF
cdr3_nt: TGTGCCAGCAGCGGACAGGGCGGCCAGCCCCAGCATTTT
j_call: TRBJ1-5
d_call: TRBD1
v_call: TRBV2
clone_size: many

cdr3_aa: CASSQSSTGVAEQYF
cdr3_nt: TGTGCCAGCAGCCAATCCTCTACAGGGGTCGCCGAGCAGTACTTC
j_call: TRBJ2-7
d_call: TRBD1
v_call: TRBV14
clone_size: NA

cdr3_aa: CASSEYPGKAYEQYF
cdr3_nt: TGTGCCAGCAGTGAATATCCTGGGAAAGCCTACGAGCAGTACTTC
j_call: TRBJ2-7
d_call: NA
v_call: TRBV6-1
clone_size: NA

cdr3_aa: CASSPVGGVYEQYF
cdr3_nt: TGTGCCAGCAGCCCCGTTGGGGGGGTCTACGAGCAGTACTTC
j_call: TRBJ2-7
d_call: TRBD2
v_call: TRBV5-4
clone_size: once

cdr3_aa: CASSVYFGEGNTIYF
cdr3_nt: TGTGCCAGCAGCGTATACTTCGGAGAGGGAAACACCATATATTTT
j_call: TRBJ1-3
d_call: NA
v_call: TRBV9
clone_size: NA